This TCR beta chain was sequenced in a study of cytomegalovirus exposure and HLA in healthy donors. Study observations and caveats: An analysis that was carried out later associated 15,000 to 20,000 TCR beta sequences with HLA alleles at 0.05 false discovery rate. In all likelihood, a cluster of highly shared sequence variants was a sequencing artifact. In a later analysis, the majority of CMV-associated beta chains seemingly showed HLA restriction.

The donors (healthy individuals) were bone marrow donors. The V gene's germline CDR1 is SGHTA and CDR2 FQGNSA. The CDR3 loop spans 17 amino acids. The PCR employed 60 Vbeta primers together with 13 Jbeta primers. Clones were read by immunoSEQ multiplex PCR, and TCRdb kept only the in-frame ones, dropping some. The sample holds about 140,000 clones. For this clone: Its matching antigen is unknown. At one end the junction does not follow the germline gene, possibly because of a read error. This same CDR3 is encoded by further DNA sequences in the sample.

V is TRBV7-2 and J is TRBJ2-7; a possible D gene is TRBD1 (7 bases). This clonotype was obtained from a middle-aged man in good health and CMV-seronegative. The sequencing sample was made of PBMCs. The CDR3 reads CASSSTLRQGGSYEQYF. The CDR3 DNA reads as TGCGCCAGCAGCTCAACGCTCAGACAGGGAGGCTCCTACGAGCAGTACTTC. Looking up the rest from reference TRBV7-2 and TRBJ2-7 gives the full variable domain: GAGVSQSPSNKVTEKGKDVELRCDPISGHTALYWYRQSLGQGLEFLIYFQGNSAPDKSGLPSDRFSAERTGGSVSTLTIQRTQQEDSAVYLCASSSTLRQGGSYEQYFGPGTRLTVT.